This is a list of T cell receptor beta chains from one sample in a study of T cells in Graves' hyperthyroidism and ophthalmopathy. MiXCR, run by TCRdb on the multiplex PCR reads, gives a single entry per CDR3 protein. Of over 300,000 distinct CDR3 sequences listed, over 11% were seen once; the top ten hold approximately 11%. The specimen sequenced was blood. These receptors all stem from a woman in her fifties or sixties with Graves' hyperthyroidism. The CDR3 runs from the conserved cysteine through the conserved F or W. A D gene is named only where the DNA matches it firmly. Size tells how often a clone was seen (once, few, many) or the class of an expanded clone, and some rows leave it out.

V	size	J	D	CDR3	DNA
TRBV7-9	few	TRBJ2-1	TRBD2	CASSSLSGRAGDEQFF	TGTGCCAGCAGCTCCCTTAGCGGGAGGGCTGGGGATGAGCAGTTCTTC
TRBV4-1	many	TRBJ1-6	.	CASSLTSQMLPLHF	TGCGCCAGCAGCCTGACCTCTCAAATGTTACCCCTCCACTTT
TRBV7-9	.	TRBJ2-7	.	CASSLVRTQGYYEQYF	TGTGCCAGCAGCTTAGTAAGGACGCAGGGCTACTACGAGCAGTACTTC
TRBV7-9	many	TRBJ2-1	.	CASSADQQENPYNEQFF	TGTGCCAGCAGCGCCGACCAACAGGAGAATCCCTACAATGAGCAGTTCTTC
TRBV7-7	.	TRBJ2-2	TRBD2	CASSLVAPAGAGCTGELFF	TGTGCTAGCAGCTTAGTGGCGCCAGCGGGAGCTGGGTGCACCGGGGAGCTGTTTTTT
TRBV19	.	TRBJ2-3	TRBD2	CASSIAGLAGRSTDTQYF	TGTGCCAGTAGTATAGCCGGTCTAGCGGGTCGCAGCACAGATACGCAGTATTTT
TRBV6-1	.	TRBJ1-5	TRBD1	CASSTQGGNQPQHF	TGTGCCAGCAGTACCCAGGGGGGCAATCAGCCCCAGCATTTT
TRBV12-3/TRBV12-4	many	TRBJ2-7	TRBD2	CASKPRLAGEAEQYF	TGTGCCAGCAAACCCCGACTAGCGGGAGAGGCCGAGCAGTACTTC
TRBV12-3/TRBV12-4	many	TRBJ2-5	TRBD1	CASSPRDSLGGTQYF	TGTGCCAGCAGTCCCCGGGACAGCCTGGGCGGGACCCAGTACTTC
TRBV11-2	many	TRBJ2-7	.	CASSLEGREQYF	TGTGCCAGCAGCTTAGAAGGACGCGAGCAGTACTTC
TRBV27	many	TRBJ1-1	.	CASSLTGEQVRGEAFF	TGTGCCAGCAGTTTAACGGGTGAACAGGTGAGGGGTGAAGCTTTCTTT
TRBV30	.	TRBJ2-7	TRBD1	CAFRQGAVGEQYF	TGTGCCTTCCGACAGGGGGCGGTGGGCGAGCAGTACTTC
TRBV7-9	many	TRBJ2-3	TRBD2	CASSSRRVMASGADTQYF	TGTGCCAGCAGCTCCCGAAGAGTTATGGCTAGCGGGGCAGATACGCAGTATTTT
TRBV6-1	many	TRBJ2-7	.	CASRSDTRSSYEQYF	TGTGCCAGCAGGTCCGACACGAGGAGCTCCTACGAGCAGTACTTC
TRBV19	.	TRBJ1-5	TRBD1	CASSISRGTENQPQHF	TGTGCCAGTAGTATCTCGCGCGGGACAGAAAATCAGCCCCAGCATTTT
TRBV3-1	many	TRBJ1-2	TRBD1	CASSYGDRDNYGYTF	TGTGCCAGCAGTTATGGGGACAGGGATAACTATGGCTACACCTTC
TRBV19	few	TRBJ1-5	TRBD1	CASSYRTGYQPQHF	TGTGCCAGTAGTTACCGGACAGGGTATCAGCCCCAGCATTTT
TRBV7-2	few	TRBJ2-3	.	CASSRRDRHTDTQYF	TGTGCCAGCAGCCGCAGGGACCGACACACAGATACGCAGTATTTT
TRBV7-8	many	TRBJ1-5	.	CASRSSNQPQHF	TGTGCCAGCAGGAGTAGCAATCAGCCCCAGCATTTT
TRBV3-1	many	TRBJ1-3	.	CASSQGSFSGNTIYF	TGTGCCAGCAGCCAAGGGTCTTTCTCTGGAAACACCATATATTTT
TRBV28	many	TRBJ2-5	TRBD1	CASSFGGTGGETQYF	TGTGCCAGCAGTTTCGGAGGGACAGGGGGAGAGACCCAGTACTTC
TRBV11-1	many	TRBJ2-2	TRBD2	CASSLVSGSRTGELFF	TGTGCCAGCAGCTTAGTTAGCGGGAGTCGGACCGGGGAGCTGTTTTTT
TRBV24-1	many	TRBJ1-4	.	CATKSVQGKGEKLFF	TGTGCCACCAAATCCGTTCAGGGGAAGGGTGAAAAACTGTTTTTT
TRBV3-1	few	TRBJ1-1	TRBD1	CASTRQGRDTEAFF	TGTGCCAGCACCCGACAGGGTAGAGACACTGAAGCTTTCTTT
TRBV10-3	many	TRBJ1-1	.	CAISESGLNTEAFF	TGTGCCATCAGTGAGTCTGGCCTCAACACTGAAGCTTTCTTT
TRBV11-2	many	TRBJ1-2	.	CASSLESRPFNYGYTF	TGTGCCAGCAGCTTAGAAAGTAGGCCTTTTAACTATGGCTACACCTTC
TRBV5-1	many	TRBJ2-3	TRBD1	CASSLAPLGQGKTDTQYF	TGCGCCAGCAGCTTGGCGCCCCTTGGACAGGGGAAGACAGATACGCAGTATTTT
TRBV15	many	TRBJ1-2	.	CATSRDQNYGYTF	TGTGCCACCAGCAGGGACCAGAACTATGGCTACACCTTC
TRBV7-3	.	TRBJ2-7	TRBD1	CASSLGTGLAYEQYF	TGTGCCAGCAGCTTAGGGACAGGGCTGGCCTACGAGCAGTACTTC
TRBV30	many	TRBJ1-5	TRBD1	CAWKTTGNSNQPQHF	TGTGCCTGGAAGACGACAGGGAATAGCAATCAGCCCCAGCATTTT